The 12 T cell receptor beta chains listed next were all sequenced from one sample in a study of blood T cell repertoires in COVID-19. Clones were read by immunoSEQ multiplex PCR, and TCRdb kept only the in-frame ones, dropping some. There are approximately 90,000 clones in the sample; about 84% occur only once, and about 4.5% lies in the top ten. Material: peripheral blood. The origin of the receptors is a man in his sixties with acute or convalescent COVID-19.

The chain joins TRBV5-1 to TRBJ2-1; a possible D gene is TRBD1 (6 bases). Trimming shortened V by 3 bases and J by 2 bases, and 6 bases separated the two germline ends. Germline assignment: CDR1 SGHRS and CDR2 YFSETQ. CDR3 length: 13 residues. The CDR3: CASSWDTYNEQFF. In DNA, the CDR3 is TGCGCCAGCAGCTGGGACACCTACAATGAGCAGTTCTTC.

The CDR3 region is CASSPPGLAGAYEQYF. The CDR3 region has the DNA TGTGCCAGCAGTCCCCCGGGACTAGCGGGGGCCTACGAGCAGTACTTC. The rearrangement links TRBV28 to TRBJ2-7; TRBD2 matches at 14 bases. The CDR3 is made up of 16 amino acids. Germline lookup yields CDR1 MDHEN and CDR2 SYDVKM. Unmatched junction bases numbered 5, after V lost 5 bases and J lost 2 bases.

The chain is built from TRBV12-3 or TRBV12-4 and TRBJ1-2; no clear D. CDR3 length: 11 amino acids. Trimming removed 8 bases from V and 5 bases from J, with 9 bases in between. The CDR3 reads CASGAGYGYTF. CDR3 DNA: TGTGCCAGCGGAGCGGGGTATGGCTACACCTTC.

The chain recombines TRBV27 with TRBJ2-1; 8 nucleotides agree with TRBD2. The J segment lost 0 bases and the V segment lost 1 base, leaving 5 bases of the junction unmatched. Germline V gene sequence: CDR1 MNHEY, CDR2 SMNVEV (reference sequence). CDR3 size: 17 residues. Here the CDR3 DNA reads TGTGCCAGCAGTTTATTTAGCGGGGCTCTCTCCTACAATGAGCAGTTCTTC. Protein: CASSLFSGALSYNEQFF.

A few counts support this clone. V usage is TRBV5-4 and J usage is TRBJ1-1, with D possibly being TRBD1 (5 bases). CDR1 and CDR2 from the germline V gene are SGHNT and YYREEE (reference sequence). This CDR3 is 15 amino acids long. Trimming removed 3 bases from V and 6 bases from J, with 18 bases in between. The CDR3 DNA follows: TGTGCCAGCAGCTCCCAAGATGGGGGGACTGCTGAAGCTTTCTTT. Encoded protein: CASSSQDGGTAEAFF.

The chain combines TRBV7-9 with TRBJ2-3; TRBD2 is a possible D gene (6 bases). The V end was cut by 1 base, the J end by 1 base, with 15 bases between. The germline V gene encodes CDR1 SEHNR and CDR2 FQNEAQ (reference sequence). The length of the CDR3 is 17 residues. Here the CDR3 DNA reads TGTGCCAGCAGCTTAGACCCACGGGAGAGGGGCACAGATACGCAGTATTTT. Protein: CASSLDPRERGTDTQYF.

This clone was found many times. The chain links TRBV27 to TRBJ2-7; maybe TRBD1 (6 bases). Trimming removed 5 bases from V and 3 bases from J, with 20 bases in between. The CDR3 loop spans 16 amino acids. CDR1 MNHEY and CDR2 SMNVEV come from the germline V gene (reference sequence). CDR3 loop: CASSPHSGTIYYEQYF. CDR3 bases: TGTGCCAGCAGTCCCCATTCCGGGACAATCTACTACGAGCAGTACTTC.

The CDR3 here is CASSLPGQATRATNEKLFF. CDR3 nucleotides: TGTGCCAGCAGTCTACCCGGACAGGCAACCCGTGCAACTAATGAAAAACTGTTTTTT. V gene TRBV28 combines with J gene TRBJ1-4; TRBD1 aligns across 7 bases. The CDR3 length is 19 residues. Germline CDR1 MDHEN, CDR2 SYDVKM. The J segment lost 0 bases and the V segment lost 5 bases, leaving 15 bases of the junction unmatched.

The genes are TRBV19 and TRBJ2-3; 10 bases map to TRBD2. CDR1 is LNHDA, CDR2 SQIVND, per germline (reference sequence). With V trimmed by 6 bases and J by 0 bases, 6 bases remained unmatched. This CDR3 has 16 residues. The chain's CDR3 is CASSITSGISTDTQYF. Written as DNA, the CDR3 is TGTGCCAGTAGCATTACTAGCGGGATTAGCACAGATACGCAGTATTTT.

The chain has TRBV18 and TRBJ1-1; a possible D gene is TRBD1 (6 bases). The CDR3 runs 15 residues. The germline V gene has CDR1 KGHSH and CDR2 LQKENI. Trimming cost V 3 bases and J 4 bases, with 15 bases left between them. The CDR3 nucleotides read TGTGCCAGCTCACCTCTACAGGGAGAGGGCACTGAAGCTTTCTTT. The encoded protein is CASSPLQGEGTEAFF.

V usage is TRBV7-2 and J usage is TRBJ2-2; TRBD2 aligns across 8 bases. CDR3 length equals 17 residues. V trimming: 7 bases; J trimming: 5 bases; junction bases outside the gene matches: 15. Germline V lookup: CDR1 SGHTA, CDR2 FQGNSA. CDR3 in amino acids: CASTTPNSRLATGELFF. In nucleotides, the CDR3 is TGTGCCAGCACCACGCCTAACAGCCGACTAGCGACCGGGGAGCTGTTTTTT.

This clone was counted between two and nine times. The chain combines TRBV7-9 with TRBJ1-4, with 9 bases fitting TRBD1. CDR3 length: 14 residues. With 4 bases clipped from V and 11 bases from J, the junction kept 8 bases outside the gene matches. CDR1 and CDR2 from the germline V gene are SEHNR and FQNEAQ (reference sequence). This CDR3 reads CASSSTGGPEKLFF. The CDR3 nucleotides read TGTGCCAGCAGCTCGACAGGGGGACCAGAGAAACTGTTTTTT.